The 26 T cell receptor beta chains in this list originate from one sample, sequenced in a study of Graves' ophthalmopathy and Graves' hyperthyroidism. The TCR beta CDR3 regions underwent amplification from RNA transcripts. Second-round multiplex PCR followed a first-round RT-PCR using HTBI primers. TCRdb used MiXCR to reprocess the multiplex PCR reads, holding one entry per CDR3 protein. The data contain just over 600,000 distinct CDR3 sequences, about 24% of them singletons. Source material: peripheral blood. The receptors originated from a woman under 30 with stable Graves' hyperthyroidism. Some clones in this sample may be carry-over from other donors' samples.

This clonotype was observed at least ten times. This chain joins TRBV7-2 and TRBJ2-5; 10 bases line up with TRBD2. Germline CDR1 is SGHTA and CDR2 is FQGNSA. The CDR3 is 15 amino acids. The ends lost 2 bases at V and 5 bases at J; junction bases unmatched: 5. CDR3 DNA: TGTGCCAGCAGCTTACGGCTAGCGGGAGCGGAGACCCAGTACTTC. Its translation is CASSLRLAGAETQYF.

This clonotype has at least ten counts. The chain combines TRBV6-1 with TRBJ1-1, with 7 bases aligning to TRBD1. The ends lost 10 bases at V and 0 bases at J; junction bases unmatched: 8. CDR1 and CDR2 (germline): MNHNS, SASEGT. The CDR3 spans 14 residues. CDR3 bases: TGTGCCACGCGTACCGGGACAGTGAACACTGAAGCTTTCTTT. It specifies CATRTGTVNTEAFF.

J is TRBJ2-5 and V is TRBV18; a weak D match, TRBD2 (5 bases). The CDR3 covers 13 residues. The V end was cut by 1 base, the J end by 5 bases, with 8 bases between. The germline gives CDR1 KGHSH, CDR2 LQKENI. CDR3 residues: CASSPLALETQYF. In nucleotides, the CDR3 is TGTGCCAGCTCACCACTAGCGTTGGAGACCCAGTACTTC. Full variable domain (remainder filled in from reference TRBV18 and TRBJ2-5): NAGVMQNPRHLVRRRGQEARLRCSPMKGHSHVYWYRQLPEEGLKFMVYLQKENIIDESGMPKERFSAEFPKEGPSILRIQQVVRGDSAAYFCASSPLALETQYFGPGTRLLVL.

This clonotype has at least ten counts. The chain has TRBV30 and TRBJ1-2, with D maybe TRBD1 (6 bases). V was pared by 2 bases and J by 0 bases, with 10 bases between. CDR1 and CDR2 (germline): GTSNPN, SVGIG (reference sequence). The CDR3 is made up of 14 amino acids. CDR3 DNA: TGTGCCTGGAGTCGGTGGACAGCTAACTATGGCTACACCTTC. Translated, it gives CAWSRWTANYGYTF.

The V gene is TRBV28, the J gene TRBJ1-1; 8 bases are a match to TRBD1. Germline CDR1 is MDHEN and CDR2 is SYDVKM. The CDR3 is 15 residues long. The trim removed 2 bases at V and 4 bases at J, leaving 6 bases unmatched. CDR3 sequence (DNA): TGTGCCAGCAGTTTACCGTCGGACAGGGCCACTGAAGCTTTCTTT. Translation: CASSLPSDRATEAFF.

In its sample, this clonotype was seen many times. The V gene is TRBV2, the J gene TRBJ2-5, with D unresolved. CDR3 length equals 13 residues. The germline CDR1 and CDR2 sequences are SNHLY and FYNNEI. Trimming cost V 4 bases and J 1 base, with 7 bases left between them. CDR3 sequence: CASSGNSQETQYF. As DNA, the CDR3 is TGTGCCAGCAGTGGCAACAGCCAAGAGACCCAGTACTTC.

Only a few counts were recorded for this clonotype. The rearrangement joins TRBV2 to TRBJ1-2; D gene unclear. Germline V gene sequence: CDR1 SNHLY, CDR2 FYNNEI. CDR3 size: 17 residues. V was clipped by 0 bases and J by 4 bases, with 18 bases between them. CDR3 protein: CASSEADRAVQGYGYTF. CDR3 nucleotide sequence: TGTGCCAGCAGTGAAGCAGACCGGGCGGTTCAAGGCTATGGCTACACCTTC.

As for this clonotype: One end of the junction varies from germline; a read error may be responsible. J is TRBJ1-2 and V is TRBV12-3 or TRBV12-4, with TRBD1 as a possible D gene (6 bases). This CDR3 is built from 12 residues. The chain's CDR3 is CASSTAGTRVLF. In DNA form, the CDR3 reads TGTGCCAGCAGTACAGCCGGGACAAGGGTGCTCTTC.

Ten or more counts support this clonotype. The chain recombines TRBV29-1 with TRBJ2-5; possibly TRBD1 for D (5 bases). Between the trimmed V and J ends, which lost 4 bases and 1 base, there was a span of 10 bases. Germline-derived CDR1 and CDR2 are SQVTM and ANQGSEA. CDR3 size: 13 residues. The CDR3 sequence: CSVGQNIQETQYF. The CDR3 DNA sequence: TGCAGCGTTGGACAGAATATCCAAGAGACCCAGTACTTC.

This clonotype was detected a few times. At one end, the junction sequence differs from germline, possibly due to a read error. The chain couples TRBV6-1 to TRBJ1-1; D is unclear. The CDR3 sequence is 13 residues long. CDR1 MNHNS and CDR2 SASEGT come from the germline V gene. This chain's CDR3 is CASQLPGNTELNF. The DNA of the CDR3 is TGTGCCAGTCAGCTTCCGGGGAACACTGAACTAAACTTT.

This clonotype occurred many times. The chain has TRBV12-3 or TRBV12-4 and TRBJ1-5, with 7 bases lining up with TRBD1. The V and J ends lost 6 bases and 6 bases, in that order; junction bases with no gene match: 14. The CDR3 length is 16 residues. The CDR3 DNA reads TGTGCCAGCAGCCCTGGCCAGGGGGGGGCGATTCAGCCCCAGCATTTT. This gives the protein CASSPGQGGAIQPQHF.

This chain uses TRBV6-1 with TRBJ2-2; no clear D gene. The CDR3 sequence is 17 residues long. Germline V gene data show CDR1 as MNHNS and CDR2 as SASEGT. Trimming took off 0 bases at V and 4 bases at J, with 15 bases between the two ends. The CDR3 bases are TGTGCCAGCAGTGAAGCACCCAGGTTAAGCGCCACCGGGGAGCTGTTTTTT. Translated: CASSEAPRLSATGELFF.

This clonotype was counted at least ten times. The chain joins TRBV4-1 to TRBJ2-2, with 13 bases that match TRBD2. This CDR3 contains 15 residues. Germline V gives CDR1 MGHRA, CDR2 YSYEKL. With 6 bases clipped from V and 6 bases from J, the junction kept 4 bases outside the gene matches. The CDR3 protein is CASSTSGRASGELFF. In DNA, the CDR3 is TGCGCCAGCAGTACTAGCGGGAGGGCCTCCGGGGAGCTGTTTTTT.

The chain couples TRBV15 to TRBJ2-7, with D possibly matching TRBD2 (5 bases). CDR1 LNHNV and CDR2 YYDKDF come from the germline V gene (reference sequence). The V end was cut by 1 base, the J end by 2 bases, with 15 bases between. This CDR3 is built from 16 residues. This CDR3 is CATSRGAGDSPYEQYF. Written as DNA, the CDR3 is TGTGCCACCAGCAGAGGCGCCGGGGATTCGCCCTACGAGCAGTACTTC. Using reference TRBV15 and TRBJ2-7 for the parts outside the CDR3, the full variable domain is DAMVIQNPRYQVTQFGKPVTLSCSQTLNHNVMYWYQQKSSQAPKLLFHYYDKDFNNEADTPDNFQSRRPNTSFCFLDIRSPGLGDTAMYLCATSRGAGDSPYEQYFGPGTRLTVT.

This clonotype appeared once. V usage is TRBV6-1 and J usage is TRBJ1-2; no reliable D call. Trimming stripped 4 bases from V and 4 bases from J, with 7 bases between. From germline, CDR1 is MNHNS and CDR2 SASEGT. This CDR3 is 12 amino acids long. In DNA form, the CDR3 reads TGTGCCAGCAGTGGGTGGATCTATGGCTACACCTTC. This encodes CASSGWIYGYTF.

CDR3 protein: CASKSTGVYEQYF. In nucleotides, the CDR3 is TGTGCCAGCAAAAGTACCGGAGTTTACGAGCAGTACTTC. The V call is TRBV2, the J call TRBJ2-7; D unclear. The germline CDR1 and CDR2 sequences are SNHLY and FYNNEI. Trimming took off 7 bases at V and 4 bases at J, with 14 bases between the two ends. CDR3 length equals 13 residues.

At least ten counts were recorded for this clonotype. This chain joins TRBV12-3 or TRBV12-4 and TRBJ1-3, with TRBD1 matching over 8 bases. The ends lost 6 bases at V and 12 bases at J; junction bases unmatched: 7. The CDR3 extends over 12 amino acids. This chain's CDR3 is CASRQTRGHIYF. CDR3 coding DNA: TGTGCCAGCAGACAAACCAGGGGGCACATATATTTT.

This clonotype was counted at least ten times. This may be a read error, as it is one base from a much larger clone. The V gene is TRBV6-5, the J gene TRBJ1-2; TRBD1 is a possible D gene (5 bases). CDR3 size: 12 residues. V lost 4 bases and J lost 6, with 9 bases in between. Germline assignment: CDR1 MNHEY and CDR2 SVGAGI. CDR3 amino acids: CASSFLRDGYTF. CDR3 sequence (DNA): TGTGCCAGCAGTTTCCTCAGGGATGGCTACACCTTC.

The table lists this clonotype with many counts. The rearrangement links TRBV15 to TRBJ2-2, with 9 nucleotides matching TRBD2. This CDR3 comprises 15 residues. After removal of 5 bases from V and 2 bases from J, the junction contained 3 bases not matched to a gene. Per germline, CDR1 LNHNV and CDR2 YYDKDF (reference sequence). The CDR3 protein is CATSRGLANTGELFF. The CDR3 bases are TGTGCCACCAGCCGGGGACTAGCCAACACCGGGGAGCTGTTTTTT. Filled out from reference TRBV15 and TRBJ2-2, the complete variable domain reads DAMVIQNPRYQVTQFGKPVTLSCSQTLNHNVMYWYQQKSSQAPKLLFHYYDKDFNNEADTPDNFQSRRPNTSFCFLDIRSPGLGDTAMYLCATSRGLANTGELFFGEGSRLTVL.

This clonotype has at least ten counts. The CDR3 loop reads CARPPGPPYEQYF. CDR3 coding DNA: TGTGCCAGACCCCCCGGGCCTCCCTACGAGCAGTACTTC. This chain links TRBV28 with TRBJ2-7; no firm D call. CDR3 size: 13 residues. Germline assignment: CDR1 MDHEN and CDR2 SYDVKM. V shed 9 bases and J shed 2 bases, with 14 bases lying between them.

V and J are TRBV12-3 or TRBV12-4 and TRBJ1-1, with TRBD1 as a possible D gene (6 bases). Trimming removed 5 bases from V and 7 bases from J, with 17 bases in between. This CDR3 contains 14 residues. The DNA for the CDR3 is TGTGCCAGCAGTATTAAGGGGGGACGGAATGAAGCTTTCTTT. Amino acids: CASSIKGGRNEAFF.

The sample holds many counts of this clonotype. J is TRBJ2-5 and V is TRBV7-2; D call uncertain. V was pared by 3 bases and J by 5 bases, with 7 bases between. The CDR3 is 12 residues long. Per germline, CDR1 SGHTA and CDR2 FQGNSA. The CDR3 bases are TGTGCCAGCAGCTTCTTCGGGGAGACCCAGTACTTC. This gives the protein CASSFFGETQYF.

This clonotype was picked up many times. The chain carries TRBV7-9 and TRBJ1-3; no reliable D call. This CDR3 comprises 15 residues. The V end was cut by 3 bases, the J end by 0 bases, with 9 bases between. CDR1 is SEHNR and CDR2 is FQNEAQ in the germline V gene (reference sequence). The CDR3 DNA is TGTGCCAGCAGCTTCGCGGACGGCTCTGGAAACACCATATATTTT. This codes for CASSFADGSGNTIYF. Variable domain in full (rest from reference TRBV7-9 and TRBJ1-3): DTGVSQNPRHKITKRGQNVTFRCDPISEHNRLYWYRQTLGQGPEFLTYFQNEAQLEKSRLLSDRFSAERPKGSFSTLEIQRTEQGDSAMYLCASSFADGSGNTIYFGEGSWLTVV.

This clonotype has a handful of counts. The chain joins TRBV29-1 to TRBJ1-2; 10 bases map to TRBD1. Trimming cost V 5 bases and J 6 bases; bases outside gene matches: 6. From germline, CDR1 is SQVTM and CDR2 ANQGSEA. This CDR3 has 13 amino acids. CDR3 sequence: CSVLDRGQDGYTF. DNA of the CDR3: TGCAGCGTTCTCGACAGGGGGCAGGATGGCTACACCTTC.

This clonotype appeared many times. V usage is TRBV5-1 and J usage is TRBJ1-2; D gene unclear. Looked up from germline, CDR1 is SGHRS and CDR2 is YFSETQ. The CDR3 has 14 residues. V was trimmed by 4 bases and J by 4 bases, leaving 14 bases between them. DNA of the CDR3: TGCGCCAGCAGCCCTGGCCTAGCGCGCTATGGCTACACCTTC. It specifies CASSPGLARYGYTF.

This clonotype came up a few times. The chain recombines TRBV12-5 with TRBJ1-2, with no clear D. The CDR3 sequence is 12 residues long. In germline, CDR1 is LGHNT, CDR2 FRNRAP. Trimming left V 3 bases short and J 8 bases short, with 10 bases between. DNA for the CDR3: TGTGCTAGTGGTTTACCCCTGGGGGGCTACACCTTC. It translates to CASGLPLGGYTF.